Listed below are T cell receptor beta chains from one sample, sequenced in a study of blood T cell repertoires in COVID-19. Sequenced by immunoSEQ multiplex PCR; TCRdb stores in-frame clones only, minus some. The table lists 400,000 to 550,000 clones, roughly nine tenths of them singletons, with over 1.5% in the top ten. The sequenced material came from PBMCs or T cells enriched from blood (not recorded which). All receptors derive from a woman under 30 with acute COVID-19. The CDR3 runs from the conserved cysteine through the conserved F or W. The D gene is left open where the match is weak. Size tells how often a clone was seen (once, few, many) or the class of an expanded clone, and some rows leave it out.

d_gene,abundance,j_gene,v_gene,CDR3nt,CDR3aa
NA,NA,TRBJ2-7,TRBV19,TGTGCCAGTAGTATGGGTCGGACAGAACCCCCCTACGAGCAGTACTTC,CASSMGRTEPPYEQYF
TRBD2,NA,TRBJ2-2,TRBV12-5,TGTGCTAGTAGCGGGCTAGCGGGAGGCACCGGGGAGCTGTTTTTT,CASSGLAGGTGELFF
NA,NA,TRBJ2-5,TRBV27,TGTGCCAGCAGTAGTGGGGGGGAGACCCAGTACTTC,CASSSGGETQYF
NA,NA,TRBJ1-2,TRBV4-3,TGCGCCAGCAGCCAATTAGGTTTTCGGGGAGCTAACTATGGCTACACCTTC,CASSQLGFRGANYGYTF
NA,few,TRBJ1-3,TRBV9,TGTGCCAGCAGCGTAGGGACTGCTCGAAACACCATATATTTT,CASSVGTARNTIYF
TRBD1,few,TRBJ1-1,TRBV19,TGTGCCACTCTACCCGGGACAGGGGTGACTGAAGCTTTCTTT,CATLPGTGVTEAFF
NA,NA,TRBJ1-5,TRBV5-6,TGTGCCAGCAGCTTCGGTCCGATGAGCAATCAGCCCCAGCATTTT,CASSFGPMSNQPQHF
TRBD1,once,TRBJ1-1,TRBV9,TGTGCCAGCAGCGTAGACAAGGACAGGGGTTCCACTGAAGCTTTCTTT,CASSVDKDRGSTEAFF
NA,once,TRBJ2-1,TRBV7-8,TGTGCCAGCAGCGAAAGACTAGGGGGCTTGAATGAGCAGTTCTTC,CASSERLGGLNEQFF
TRBD1,NA,TRBJ2-7,TRBV29-1,TGCAGCGTTCGGACAGGGGGGACCCCGGGGGAGCAGTACTTC,CSVRTGGTPGEQYF
TRBD2,NA,TRBJ2-7,TRBV6-5,TGTGCCAGCAGGGAGGGACTAGCGGGCTCCTACGAGCAGTACTTC,CASREGLAGSYEQYF
TRBD1,NA,TRBJ1-1,TRBV4-1,TGCGCCAGCAGCTACTCGCCGGGACAGGGTTCTGAAGCTTTCTTT,CASSYSPGQGSEAFF
NA,NA,TRBJ1-1,TRBV21-1,TGTGCCAGCAGCAAAGATTGTGGGACACCAAGGACTGAAGCTTTCTTT,CASSKDCGTPRTEAFF
TRBD2,few,TRBJ2-6,TRBV3-1/TRBV3-2,TGTGCCAGCAGCCAAGAGTTAGCGGGAGGGCCTTCTGGGGCCAACGTCCTGACTTTC,CASSQELAGGPSGANVLTF
TRBD1,NA,TRBJ2-3,TRBV6-5,TGTGCCAGCAGTTACGCAGGGACAGACACAGATACGCAGTATTTT,CASSYAGTDTDTQYF
TRBD1,once,TRBJ1-2,TRBV10-3,TGTGCCATCACCTTCATCCCAGGGGGCGCAGAGGTTGGCTACACCTTC,CAITFIPGGAEVGYTF
NA,once,TRBJ2-7,TRBV10-2,TGCGCCAGCAAGGGGTACGAGCAGTACTTC,CASKGYEQYF
TRBD1,NA,TRBJ2-7,TRBV11-2,TGTGCCAGCAGCTTGGGACAGGGAGGAGGTCACGAGCAGTACTTC,CASSLGQGGGHEQYF
NA,NA,TRBJ1-4,TRBV10-2,TGCGCCAGCAGTGAGCCCCGGGGTGAAAAACTGTTTTTT,CASSEPRGEKLFF
NA,NA,TRBJ2-7,TRBV10-3,TGTGCCATCAGTGAGATAGTAAATTCGAGCTCCTACGAGCAGTACTTC,CAISEIVNSSSYEQYF
NA,NA,TRBJ2-7,TRBV7-7,TGTGCTAGCAGCCCAGATTTGAGGGGCGCGGGGGAGCAGTACTTC,CASSPDLRGAGEQYF
NA,NA,TRBJ2-7,TRBV12-3/TRBV12-4,TGTGCCAGCAGTGAACAGGGTCAAGAGCAGTACTTC,CASSEQGQEQYF
TRBD2,many,TRBJ2-2,TRBV6-4,TGTGCCAGCAGTGGACTAGCGGGAGACACCGGGGAGCTGTTTTTT,CASSGLAGDTGELFF
NA,NA,TRBJ2-1,TRBV7-6,TGTGCCAGCAGCCCCGAGGCGGACGGGAGCTATTATGAGCAGTTCTTC,CASSPEADGSYYEQFF
TRBD1,NA,TRBJ1-6,TRBV5-1,TGCGCCAGCAAATTGGGGGACAGGGATAATTCACCCCTCCACTTT,CASKLGDRDNSPLHF
NA,NA,TRBJ2-4,TRBV4-1,TGCGCCAGCAGCCAAGGACTGAGAGAAAACATTCAGTACTTC,CASSQGLRENIQYF
TRBD2,NA,TRBJ2-2,TRBV19,TGTGCCAGTAGTATCTCACTAGCGGTGGGGGCCGGGGAGCTGTTTTTT,CASSISLAVGAGELFF
TRBD1,NA,TRBJ2-3,TRBV9,TGTGCCAGCAGCCCAACAGGGGGAAATACGCAGTATTTT,CASSPTGGNTQYF
TRBD1,NA,TRBJ1-6,TRBV2,TGTGCCAGCAGGGGACAGGGGTATTCACCCCTCCACTTT,CASRGQGYSPLHF
TRBD1,NA,TRBJ2-7,TRBV9,TGTGCCAGCAGCGCGGTCGACAGGGGTCCCTACGAGCAGTACTTC,CASSAVDRGPYEQYF
NA,NA,TRBJ1-1,TRBV7-9,TGTGCCAGCAGCGGATCCGCGCGGGGGAACACTGAAGCTTTCTTT,CASSGSARGNTEAFF
TRBD1,once,TRBJ2-7,TRBV6-5,TGTGCCAGCAGTCTTGAGACAGGGGGTCCCTACGAGCAGTACTTC,CASSLETGGPYEQYF
TRBD1,NA,TRBJ1-4,TRBV29-1,TGCAGCGTTACTGACAGGGGTTCAACTAATGAAAAACTGTTTTTT,CSVTDRGSTNEKLFF
NA,NA,TRBJ2-5,TRBV6-5,TGTGCCAGCAGTTCCGGGACACCTCGGAAGACCCAGTACTTC,CASSSGTPRKTQYF
TRBD2,NA,TRBJ2-7,TRBV2,TGTGCCAGCAGTCAGGCTAGCGGCCTTTCCTACGAGCAGTACTTC,CASSQASGLSYEQYF
NA,few,TRBJ1-2,TRBV4-1,TGCGCCAGCAGCCAAGAGCAAATCGGCAGGGGAAATAGTGGCTACACCTTC,CASSQEQIGRGNSGYTF
NA,NA,TRBJ2-2,TRBV10-2,TGCGCCAGCAGGCCAGGGATCACCGGGGAGCTGTTTTTT,CASRPGITGELFF
NA,NA,TRBJ1-2,TRBV10-3,TGTGCCATCAGTGAGTCGGGGGGGCGTGGCTACACCTTC,CAISESGGRGYTF
TRBD1,once,TRBJ1-2,TRBV18,TGTGCCAGCTCACAGCGACAGGGGAACTATGGCTACACCTTC,CASSQRQGNYGYTF
TRBD1,NA,TRBJ1-1,TRBV5-1,TGCGCCAGCAGGACCGACAGGGGGCTCACTGAAGCTTTCTTT,CASRTDRGLTEAFF
NA,once,TRBJ1-4,TRBV9,TGTGCCAGCAGCCCGAGCGACGAAAAACTGTTTTTT,CASSPSDEKLFF
NA,NA,TRBJ2-7,TRBV9,TGTGCCAGCAGCACGGGGGATGGGGGGCAGTACTTC,CASSTGDGGQYF
NA,once,TRBJ2-2,TRBV7-2,TGTGCCAGCAGCTTAAGGACAGACACCGGGGAGCTGTTTTTT,CASSLRTDTGELFF
TRBD1,once,TRBJ1-2,TRBV4-1,TGCGCCAGCAGCCAAGGGTTACAGGGGACCTTATATGGCTACACCTTC,CASSQGLQGTLYGYTF
TRBD2,few,TRBJ2-7,TRBV6-2/TRBV6-3,TGTGCCAGCAGTTACCTAGCGGGAGGAGGAAACGAGCAGTACTTC,CASSYLAGGGNEQYF